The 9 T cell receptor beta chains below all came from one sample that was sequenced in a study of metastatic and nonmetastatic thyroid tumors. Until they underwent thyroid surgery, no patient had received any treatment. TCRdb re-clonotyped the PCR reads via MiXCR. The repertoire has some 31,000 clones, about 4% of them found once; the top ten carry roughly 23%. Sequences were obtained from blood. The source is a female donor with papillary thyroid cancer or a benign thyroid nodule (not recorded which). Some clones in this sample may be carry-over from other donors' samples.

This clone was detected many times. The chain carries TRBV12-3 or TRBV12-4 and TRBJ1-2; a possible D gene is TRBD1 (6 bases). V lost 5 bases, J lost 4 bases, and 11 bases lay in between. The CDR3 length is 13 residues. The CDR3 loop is CASSTGLIYGYTF. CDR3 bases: TGTGCCAGCAGTACAGGGCTCATCTATGGCTACACCTTC.

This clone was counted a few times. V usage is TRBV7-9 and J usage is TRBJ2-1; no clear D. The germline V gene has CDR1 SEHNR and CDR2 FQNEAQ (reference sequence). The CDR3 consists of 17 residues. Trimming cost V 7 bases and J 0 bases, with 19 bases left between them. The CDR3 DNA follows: TGTGCCAGCATCCGCCCGTACCGACCGAGCTCCTACAATGAGCAGTTCTTC. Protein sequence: CASIRPYRPSSYNEQFF.

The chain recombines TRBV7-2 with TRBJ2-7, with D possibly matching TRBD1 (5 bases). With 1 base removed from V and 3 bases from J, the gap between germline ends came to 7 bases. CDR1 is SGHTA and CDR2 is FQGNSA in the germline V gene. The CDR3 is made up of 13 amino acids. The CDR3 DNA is TGTGCCAGCAGCTTAGGGGGCGACTACGAGCAGTACTTC. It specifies CASSLGGDYEQYF.

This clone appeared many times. The CDR3 coding sequence is TGTGCCATCAAGGCGGCGACAGAGCATCAAGAGACCCAGTACTTC. Amino acids: CAIKAATEHQETQYF. The chain employs TRBV10-3 and TRBJ2-5, with a tentative D call TRBD1 (5 bases). Trimming shortened V by 7 bases and J by 2 bases, and 17 bases separated the two germline ends. CDR1 ENHRY and CDR2 SYGVKD come from the germline V gene. This CDR3 is 15 amino acids long.

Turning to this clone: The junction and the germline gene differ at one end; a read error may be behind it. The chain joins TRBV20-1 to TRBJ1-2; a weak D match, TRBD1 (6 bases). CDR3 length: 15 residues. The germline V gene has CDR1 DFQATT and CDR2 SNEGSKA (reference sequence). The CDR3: CSARGGRESLYGCTF. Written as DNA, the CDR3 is TGCAGTGCTAGAGGGGGGCGGGAAAGTCTCTATGGCTGCACCTTC.

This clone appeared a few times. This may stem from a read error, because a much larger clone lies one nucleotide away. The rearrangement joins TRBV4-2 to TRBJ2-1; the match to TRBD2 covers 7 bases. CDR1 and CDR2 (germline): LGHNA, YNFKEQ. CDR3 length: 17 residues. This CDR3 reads CANSQGLGLLRGDEQFF. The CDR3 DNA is TGTGCCAACAGCCAAGGACTAGGCCTTTTAAGGGGCGATGAGCAGTTCTTC.

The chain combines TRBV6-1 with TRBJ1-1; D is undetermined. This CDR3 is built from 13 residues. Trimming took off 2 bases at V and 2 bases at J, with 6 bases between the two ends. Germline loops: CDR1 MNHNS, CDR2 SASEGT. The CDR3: CASSERENTEAFF. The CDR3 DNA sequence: TGTGCCAGCAGTGAACGGGAAAACACTGAAGCTTTCTTT.

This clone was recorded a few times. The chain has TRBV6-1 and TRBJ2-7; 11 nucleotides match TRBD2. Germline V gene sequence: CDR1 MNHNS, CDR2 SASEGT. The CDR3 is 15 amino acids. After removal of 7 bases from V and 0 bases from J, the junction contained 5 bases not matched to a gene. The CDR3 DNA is TGTGCCAGCACCAAAACTAGCGGGAGCTCCTACGAGCAGTACTTC. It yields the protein CASTKTSGSSYEQYF.

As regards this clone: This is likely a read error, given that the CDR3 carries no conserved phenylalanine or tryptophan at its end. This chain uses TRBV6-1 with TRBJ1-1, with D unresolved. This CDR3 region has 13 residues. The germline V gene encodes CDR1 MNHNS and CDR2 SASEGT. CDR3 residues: CASGEKTNTEAFL. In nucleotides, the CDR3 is TGTGCCAGCGGTGAGAAAACCAACACTGAAGCTTTCCTT.